This T cell receptor beta chain was found in a study of shared clonotypes between healthy human individuals. The V gene lost 1 base and the J gene lost 4 bases, with 13 bases spanning the gap. The CDR3 has 15 residues. CDR1 MGHRA and CDR2 YSYEKL come from the germline V gene. TCRdb's table, derived via immunoSEQ multiplex PCR, lists solely in-frame clones and lacks some. The table has approximately 640,000 clones, roughly 78% seen once. The specimen sequenced was memory CD4+ T cells sorted from blood. As to subset: CD45RA-negative fraction. This TCR came from a woman aged 25 to 39 in good health. This chain connects TRBV4-1 to TRBJ2-5; D unclear. Written as DNA, the CDR3 is TGCGCCAGCAGCCAAGTTTACAGACCGATAGAGACCCAGTACTTC. It is translated as CASSQVYRPIETQYF.